Listed here are 7 T cell receptor beta chains from one sample, sequenced in a study of chemoradiotherapy in HPV16-positive cancers. Data came from immunoSEQ multiplex PCR; TCRdb stores just in-frame clones and leaves some out. There are about 12,000 clones in the sample; 78% occur only once, and 2% to 2.5% lies in the top ten. Sampling took place from a patient who underwent chemoradiotherapy. The receptors were sampled from a human donor with HPV-associated anogenital cancer.

The chain employs TRBV12-5 and TRBJ2-7; tentatively, D is TRBD1 (6 bases). CDR3 length: 17 residues. V was cut by 2 bases and J by 0 bases, with 17 bases left in between. The germline V gene encodes CDR1 LGHNT and CDR2 FRNRAP. This chain's CDR3 is CASGLISSRGFSYEQYF. Here the CDR3 DNA reads TGTGCTAGTGGTTTGATTTCCTCCAGGGGATTCTCCTACGAGCAGTACTTC.

This chain links TRBV19 with TRBJ2-3, with a tentative D call TRBD2 (6 bases). There are 13 residues in the CDR3. V lost 11 bases, J lost 4 bases, and 16 bases lay in between. Germline CDR1 LNHDA, CDR2 SQIVND (reference sequence). The CDR3 DNA reads TGTGCCTCACGCCGGGGGAAGGCAGATACGCAGTATTTT. Translated: CASRRGKADTQYF.

This clone was seen a single time. This chain uses TRBV11-3 with TRBJ2-7, with D possibly being TRBD2 (5 bases). CDR1 is SGHNT and CDR2 is YENEEA in the germline V gene. The CDR3 loop spans 12 amino acids. Trimming removed 2 bases at V and 8 bases at J, with 10 bases between. CDR3 sequence reads: CASSLRGYKQYF. Here the CDR3 DNA reads TGTGCCAGCAGCTTAAGAGGGTACAAGCAGTACTTC.

The V gene is TRBV2, the J gene TRBJ1-4; 8 nucleotides align to TRBD1. Germline lookup yields CDR1 SNHLY and CDR2 FYNNEI. J was trimmed by 7 bases and V by 7 bases; bases with no gene match: 2. CDR3 length: 12 amino acids. The CDR3 sequence: CASMDRVEKLFF. The CDR3 DNA sequence: TGTGCCAGCATGGACAGGGTTGAAAAACTGTTTTTT.

This clone occurred once. The chain's CDR3 is CASSILRQGAIYGYTF. The CDR3 DNA reads TGTGCCAGTAGTATACTTCGACAGGGGGCTATCTATGGCTACACCTTC. The chain recombines TRBV19 with TRBJ1-2; 10 nucleotides align to TRBD1. The V and J ends lost 2 bases and 4 bases, in that order; junction bases with no gene match: 7. The CDR3 spans 16 residues. Germline-derived CDR1 and CDR2 are LNHDA and SQIVND (reference sequence).

The chain has TRBV5-6 and TRBJ1-2; D uncertain. V dropped 7 bases and J dropped 7 bases, with 17 bases sitting between them. CDR1 is SGHDT, CDR2 YYEEEE, per germline. The CDR3 length is 13 residues. CDR3 in DNA: TGTGCCAGCCCCTACCATACGGGGTCTGGCTACACCTTC. It encodes CASPYHTGSGYTF. Complete variable domain (other parts from reference TRBV5-6 and TRBJ1-2): DAGVTQSPTHLIKTRGQQVTLRCSPKSGHDTVSWYQQALGQGPQFIFQYYEEEERQRGNFPDRFSGHQFPNYSSELNVNALLLGDSALYLCASPYHTGSGYTFGSGTRLTVV.

The table lists this clone with a few counts. The gene calls are TRBV5-4 and TRBJ1-2; D is possibly TRBD1 (5 bases). The CDR3 has 14 residues. V was pared by 5 bases and J by 5 bases, with 16 bases between. Germline V gene sequence: CDR1 SGHNT, CDR2 YYREEE (reference sequence). CDR3 sequence: CASSPGGERYGYTF. In nucleotides, the CDR3 is TGTGCCAGCAGTCCGGGAGGGGAACGTTATGGCTACACCTTC.